Detailed here is one T cell receptor (beta chain). Its specificity is unknown. The 5'RACE method, run with constant-segment primers, produced TCR alpha and TCR beta cDNA libraries (carrying sample barcodes and UMIs). TCRdb called the 5' RACE reads again in MiXCR, with one record for every CDR3 protein. Of 140,000 to 150,000 distinct CDR3 sequences listed, over 15% were seen once; the top ten hold around 2%. This sample is part of a study of T-cell memory formation after mild COVID-19. Study background: Among the donors, TCR clusters were largely specific to each donor.

Findings and limits, study-wide: Several responding clones turned up in pre-infection memory, indicating that cross-reactive memory may have taken part.

This CDR3 comprises 19 residues. V was clipped by 3 bases and J by 1 base; unmatched bases: 14. This sequence joins TRBV12-3 or TRBV12-4 and TRBJ1-1, with 10 bases fitting TRBD1. The origin of this receptor is an adult woman who had mild COVID-19 (a few samples of this study predate the infection). Cell type and time point are not known. Source material: PBMCs or a T cell subset sorted from them (not recorded which). This CDR3 reads CASSFPKDRGRGQNTEAFF. DNA of the CDR3: TGTGCCAGCAGTTTTCCCAAAGACAGGGGGCGCGGCCAGAACACTGAAGCTTTCTTT.